This T cell receptor beta chain was sequenced for a study of radiation and T cells in renal cell carcinoma. This CDR3 comprises 15 residues. The V gene's germline CDR1 is SNHLY and CDR2 FYNNEI. V lost 7 bases, J lost 5 bases, and 20 bases lay in between. Study results and limitations: No pretreatment tumor biopsies were available for baseline clonotypes. Top tumor clonotypes rose in blood 2 weeks post-radiation, then contracted.

Here immunoSEQ multiplex PCR was the method, and the copy in TCRdb shows in-frame clones only, minus some. The sample consists of 45,000 to 55,000 clones, 80% of them appearing once. Concerning this clone itself: Its cognate antigen is unknown.

Time point given: blood 2 weeks post-SBRT. Treatment denoted: 15 Gy SBRT to primary tumor, nephrectomy 4 weeks later. Blood was sampled at baseline, 2 weeks and 4 weeks after SBRT. Clear cell pathology was present in this patient's renal cell carcinoma. The rearrangement joins TRBV2 to TRBJ1-2; D is undetermined. The sample in question was blood, obtained from a patient whose treatment included radiotherapy and nephrectomy. This receptor was obtained from a woman aged 70 to 79 with renal cell carcinoma. The CDR3 region is CASTSRSWGKYGYTF. The CDR3 DNA follows: TGTGCCAGCACTTCCCGTAGTTGGGGAAAATATGGCTACACCTTC.